The 29 T cell receptor beta chains below all came from one sample that was sequenced in a study of cytomegalovirus exposure and HLA in healthy donors. The PCR used 60 Vbeta and 13 Jbeta primers. Repertoires were generated with immunoSEQ multiplex PCR, while TCRdb's copy carries only in-frame clones and drops some. Of 200,000 to 300,000 clones listed, approximately 81% were seen once; the top ten hold about 0.25%. Sequences were obtained from PBMCs. All receptors derive from a girl under 10 years old in good health and CMV-seronegative.

The rearrangement joins TRBV29-1 to TRBJ2-7, with D possibly being TRBD2 (6 bases). The CDR3 is made up of 12 amino acids. CDR1 is SQVTM and CDR2 is ANQGSEA in the germline V gene. V dropped 7 bases and J dropped 2 bases, with 12 bases sitting between them. CDR3 amino acids: CSGRWGAYEQYF. Here the CDR3 DNA reads TGCAGCGGTCGGTGGGGGGCCTACGAGCAGTACTTC.

As for this clone: Relative to the germline gene, one junction end is altered; a read error may explain this. The chain combines TRBV15 with TRBJ2-5; no reliable D call. The germline V gene has CDR1 LNHNV and CDR2 YYDKDF (reference sequence). The CDR3 extends over 15 amino acids. Here the CDR3 reads CATSRDLGVQEAQYF. Here the CDR3 DNA reads TGTGCCACCAGCAGAGATTTAGGTGTTCAAGAGGCCCAGTACTTC.

The chain is built from TRBV6-1 and TRBJ1-3; 9 nucleotides align to TRBD1. There are 15 residues in the CDR3. Germline lookup yields CDR1 MNHNS and CDR2 SASEGT. V lost 6 bases and J lost 4; bases outside the gene matches: 7. The CDR3, as DNA: TGTGCCAGCAGCCTTGCCGGGACAGGGGGAAACACCATATATTTT. Translating gives CASSLAGTGGNTIYF.

The V gene is TRBV5-6, the J gene TRBJ2-7; 8 bases map to TRBD1. Germline trimming cut 0 bases from V and 2 bases from J; bases unmatched to any gene: 4. The CDR3 spans 15 residues. The germline gives CDR1 SGHDT, CDR2 YYEEEE. Here the CDR3 DNA reads TGTGCCAGCAGCTTGGGAGGGACAGGAACCTACGAGCAGTACTTC. Translated: CASSLGGTGTYEQYF.

The chain carries TRBV2 and TRBJ1-5; 7 bases align to TRBD1. This CDR3 is built from 14 residues. After removal of 10 bases from V and 1 base from J, the junction contained 7 bases not matched to a gene. Per the germline V gene, CDR1 is SNHLY and CDR2 is FYNNEI. This CDR3 reads CAISGGQSNQPQHF. CDR3 nucleotides: TGTGCCATCTCAGGGGGACAGAGCAATCAGCCCCAGCATTTT.

V usage is TRBV7-9 and J usage is TRBJ1-4, with TRBD1 matching over 7 bases. The CDR3 spans 15 residues. Germline assignment: CDR1 SEHNR and CDR2 FQNEAQ (reference sequence). The trim removed 3 bases at V and 0 bases at J, leaving 1 base unmatched. The CDR3 here is CASSFDRATNEKLFF. For the CDR3, the DNA is TGTGCCAGCAGCTTTGACAGGGCAACTAATGAAAAACTGTTTTTT.

This chain joins TRBV20-1 and TRBJ2-7; D is ambiguous. The CDR3 has 11 amino acids. Germline V CDR1 and CDR2: DFQATT, SNEGSKA (reference sequence). The germline V and J ends were trimmed by 4 bases and 1 base, with 5 bases remaining between them. The CDR3 sequence: CSAIQSYEQYF. The CDR3 nucleotides read TGCAGTGCTATACAGTCCTACGAGCAGTACTTC.

V and J are TRBV6-5 and TRBJ2-3; perhaps TRBD2 as D (7 bases). The V end was cut by 4 bases, the J end by 4 bases, with 18 bases between. Germline-derived CDR1 and CDR2 are MNHEY and SVGAGI. This CDR3 region has 16 residues. The CDR3 region has the DNA TGTGCCAGCAGTTCCGCGGTAGGGGGGGTCCCAGATACGCAGTATTTT. Translated, it gives CASSSAVGGVPDTQYF.

The genes are TRBV5-4 and TRBJ1-2, with D tentatively TRBD1 (6 bases). CDR3 length: 15 residues. From germline, CDR1 is SGHNT and CDR2 YYREEE (reference sequence). V gave up 0 bases and J gave up 5 bases, with 14 bases separating them. The CDR3 nucleotides read TGTGCCAGCAGCTTGGGAAACAGGGCGTTTTATGGCTACACCTTC. This translates into CASSLGNRAFYGYTF. The full variable domain, completed using reference TRBV5-4 and TRBJ1-2, is ETGVTQSPTHLIKTRGQQVTLRCSSQSGHNTVSWYQQALGQGPQFIFQYYREEENGRGNFPPRFSGLQFPNYSSELNVNALELDDSALYLCASSLGNRAFYGYTFGSGTRLTVV.

This clone appeared a single time. The chain links TRBV19 to TRBJ2-1; 8 bases agree with TRBD2. This CDR3 region has 15 residues. Germline V lookup: CDR1 LNHDA, CDR2 SQIVND (reference sequence). J lost 9 bases, V lost 4 bases, and 11 bases had no gene match. Here the CDR3 DNA reads TGTGCCAGTAGTACTTCCTTAGCGGGAACGTCTGAGCAGTTCTTC. This codes for CASSTSLAGTSEQFF.

The V and J genes are TRBV5-4 and TRBJ2-3; possibly TRBD2 for D (7 bases). Germline V lookup: CDR1 SGHNT, CDR2 YYREEE (reference sequence). Trimming cost V 7 bases and J 2 bases, with 20 bases left between them. CDR3 length equals 16 residues. CDR3 in amino acids: CASATGGEGTTDTQYF. In DNA form, the CDR3 reads TGTGCCAGCGCGACGGGGGGCGAGGGTACCACAGATACGCAGTATTTT.

The rearrangement uses TRBV9 and TRBJ1-1; D perhaps matches TRBD1 (5 bases). CDR3 length equals 13 residues. V lost 0 bases, J lost 8 bases, and 11 bases lay in between. Germline CDR1 SGDLS, CDR2 YYNGEE. The CDR3 spells CASSVVAGREAFF. DNA for the CDR3: TGTGCCAGCAGCGTAGTCGCAGGGCGCGAAGCTTTCTTT.

The J gene is TRBJ2-4, the V gene TRBV1; TRBD2, the table's D call, was not compared with the DNA. TRBV1 is flagged as a pseudogene. The CDR3 contains 17 residues. The CDR3 DNA sequence: TGCACCAGCAGCCAAGATTCTAGCGGGGGGACCAAAAACATTCAGTACTTC. Protein product: CTSSQDSSGGTKNIQYF.

The CDR3 sequence: CASSYGSGEKLFF. The CDR3 coding sequence is TGTGCCAGCAGTTACGGTTCGGGGGAAAAACTGTTTTTT. V and J are TRBV6-5 and TRBJ1-4, with D uncertain. The ends were cut back, 2 bases at V and 8 bases at J, with 9 bases in the middle. The CDR3 sequence is 13 residues long. Germline CDR1 MNHEY, CDR2 SVGAGI.

CDR3 coding DNA: TGTGCCAGCAGCTTACCGGGTCCCACAGATACGCAGTATTTT. It specifies CASSLPGPTDTQYF. This sequence joins TRBV5-6 and TRBJ2-3; D remains unclear. V lost 2 bases and J 2 bases, leaving 9 bases between the germline ends. Germline lookup yields CDR1 SGHDT and CDR2 YYEEEE. The CDR3 has 14 residues.

The rearrangement joins TRBV2 to TRBJ2-1, with D perhaps TRBD2 (5 bases). CDR1 and CDR2 from the germline V gene are SNHLY and FYNNEI. Trimming pared 4 bases from V and 6 bases from J, leaving 13 bases between. The CDR3 sequence is 14 residues long. CDR3 sequence: CASSAATGSNEQFF. The CDR3 region has the DNA TGTGCCAGCAGTGCCGCTACGGGGTCCAATGAGCAGTTCTTC.

The chain combines TRBV19 with TRBJ1-1; 7 bases fit TRBD1. With V trimmed by 5 bases and J by 1 base, 4 bases remained unmatched. The CDR3 has 14 amino acids. CDR1 and CDR2 from the germline V gene are LNHDA and SQIVND (reference sequence). In DNA form, the CDR3 reads TGTGCCAGTAGTTTGGGACAGCGGAACACTGAAGCTTTCTTT. Amino acids: CASSLGQRNTEAFF.

V and J are TRBV2 and TRBJ2-5; perhaps TRBD1 as D (5 bases). The CDR3 has 14 amino acids. Germline CDR1 SNHLY, CDR2 FYNNEI. Trimming removed 7 bases from V and 4 bases from J, with 16 bases in between. The CDR3 protein is CASTRQSLVETQYF. The CDR3 DNA reads TGTGCCAGCACCAGACAGAGTCTGGTAGAGACCCAGTACTTC.

The CDR3 coding sequence is TGTGCCAGCAGATCTTTGGGGGAGGGTATCACTGAAGCTTTCTTT. It translates to CASRSLGEGITEAFF. This sequence joins TRBV25-1 and TRBJ1-1; TRBD1 is a possible D gene (5 bases). Germline V gene sequence: CDR1 MGHDK, CDR2 SYGVNS. The CDR3 extends over 15 amino acids. Trimming removed 6 bases at V and 4 bases at J, with 18 bases between. Full variable domain (outside the CDR3, taken from reference TRBV25-1 and TRBJ1-1): EADIYQTPRYLVIGTGKKITLECSQTMGHDKMYWYQQDPGMELHLIHYSYGVNSTEKGDLSSESTVSRIRTEHFPLTLESARPSHTSQYLCASRSLGEGITEAFFGQGTRLTVV.

J is TRBJ2-7 and V is TRBV5-8; 7 positions match TRBD2. The CDR3 spans 13 residues. V lost 6 bases and J lost 4; bases outside the gene matches: 7. In germline, CDR1 is SGHTS, CDR2 YDEGEE. The CDR3 protein is CASNGGGVYEQYF. DNA for the CDR3: TGTGCCAGCAATGGGGGGGGTGTGTACGAGCAGTACTTC.

The CDR3 loop reads CASSLILRVSEETQYF. In nucleotides, the CDR3 is TGTGCCAGCAGTCTAATTCTCCGGGTCTCAGAGGAGACCCAGTACTTC. The chain is built from TRBV7-8 and TRBJ2-5; D not resolved. This CDR3 is 16 amino acids long. The V gene lost 6 bases and the J gene lost 5 bases, with 22 bases spanning the gap. Germline V CDR1 and CDR2: SGHVS, FQNEAQ.

The chain employs TRBV5-6 and TRBJ1-6, with D perhaps TRBD1 (5 bases). Trimming pared 0 bases from V and 8 bases from J, leaving 15 bases between. The CDR3 is made up of 16 amino acids. Germline V gene data show CDR1 as SGHDT and CDR2 as YYEEEE. The CDR3 is CASSLGAGSKDSPLHF. For the CDR3, the DNA is TGTGCCAGCAGCTTGGGGGCAGGGTCCAAAGATTCACCCCTCCACTTT.

With respect to this clone: The junction shows a germline mismatch at one end, possibly a read error. The CDR3 region has the DNA TGCGCCAGCAGCCAAGACCCGACAGGGGCTAACTATGGCCACACCTTC. This sequence encodes CASSQDPTGANYGHTF. V gene TRBV4-1 combines with J gene TRBJ1-2, with 8 bases that match TRBD1. The CDR3 contains 16 residues. CDR1 is MGHRA, CDR2 YSYEKL, per germline.

This clone showed up just a few times. The chain is built from TRBV6-6 and TRBJ1-5; D is uncertain. The CDR3 is made up of 16 amino acids. Germline V gene lookup returns CDR1 MNHNY and CDR2 SVGAGI (reference sequence). The V end lost 0 bases, the J end lost 0 bases, and 9 bases lay between the germline ends. The CDR3 DNA follows: TGTGCCAGCAGTTACTCCCGCAGGCCTAGCAATCAGCCCCAGCATTTT. As protein: CASSYSRRPSNQPQHF.

V usage is TRBV6-6 and J usage is TRBJ1-4; D gene uncertain. This CDR3 is built from 14 residues. The V end was cut by 8 bases, the J end by 6 bases, with 16 bases between. Germline assignment: CDR1 MNHNY and CDR2 SVGAGI (reference sequence). CDR3 loop: CASGGQDKDEKLFF. CDR3 DNA sequence: TGTGCCAGCGGTGGTCAGGATAAGGATGAAAAACTGTTTTTT.

The chain recombines TRBV19 with TRBJ2-5; 8 bases agree with TRBD1. From germline, CDR1 is LNHDA and CDR2 SQIVND (reference sequence). Trimming at V came to 7 bases and at J to 3 bases, leaving 13 bases not matched to a gene. CDR3 size: 16 residues. This CDR3 is CASIPHRQGPEETQYF. For the CDR3, the DNA is TGTGCCAGTATCCCTCACCGACAGGGGCCAGAAGAGACCCAGTACTTC. Full variable domain (missing parts from reference TRBV19 and TRBJ2-5): DGGITQSPKYLFRKEGQNVTLSCEQNLNHDAMYWYRQDPGQGLRLIYYSQIVNDFQKGDIAEGYSVSREKKESFPLTVTSAQKNPTAFYLCASIPHRQGPEETQYFGPGTRLLVL.

The chain links TRBV12-5 to TRBJ2-7, with 9 bases that match TRBD1. J was trimmed by 4 bases and V by 5 bases; bases with no gene match: 9. This CDR3 region has 15 residues. Per the germline V gene, CDR1 is LGHNT and CDR2 is FRNRAP. The CDR3 region has the DNA TGTGCTAGTGGTCAGGCCAACAGGGGGCGGTACGAGCAGTACTTC. Protein: CASGQANRGRYEQYF.

The chain carries TRBV5-4 and TRBJ2-3; 8 nucleotides agree with TRBD1. Germline loops: CDR1 SGHNT, CDR2 YYREEE (reference sequence). J lost 2 bases, V lost 1 base, and 3 bases had no gene match. The length of the CDR3 is 15 residues. The CDR3, as DNA: TGTGCCAGCAGCTTGCCGGGACAGGTCACAGATACGCAGTATTTT. Amino acid sequence: CASSLPGQVTDTQYF.

V and J are TRBV10-1 and TRBJ2-2; tentative D call: TRBD1 (6 bases). Trimming cost V 3 bases and J 1 base, with 12 bases left between them. In germline, CDR1 is WNHNN, CDR2 SYGVQD (reference sequence). The CDR3 spans 16 residues. The CDR3 coding sequence is TGCGCCAGCAGTGACGTGGGGGCCTGGAACACCGGGGAGCTGTTTTTT. Residues: CASSDVGAWNTGELFF.